Each of the 19 T cell receptor beta chains below was sequenced from the same sample in a study of blood T cell repertoires in COVID-19. Measured with immunoSEQ multiplex PCR; TCRdb has only the in-frame clones, and not every one. This sample has 12,000 to 15,000 clones; 60% to 85% occur once, and the top ten carry roughly an eighth. The sample consisted of peripheral blood. These TCRs come from a man between 60 and 75 years old with acute or convalescent COVID-19.

The chain joins TRBV27 to TRBJ1-2; D is perhaps TRBD1 (5 bases). CDR3 size: 15 residues. Germline values: CDR1 MNHEY, CDR2 SMNVEV (reference sequence). Trimming took 5 bases from V and 4 from J, leaving 17 bases between them. The CDR3 region is CASSLSREGTYGYTF. CDR3 bases: TGTGCCAGCAGTCTCAGCCGGGAGGGGACCTATGGCTACACCTTC.

The rearrangement uses TRBV12-5 and TRBJ1-5, with a weak D call TRBD1 (6 bases). Trimming pared 4 bases from V and 1 base from J, leaving 11 bases between. Germline loops: CDR1 LGHNT, CDR2 FRNRAP. The CDR3 totals 15 residues. CDR3 amino acids: CASGWTAPSNQPQHF. The DNA of the CDR3 is TGTGCTAGTGGTTGGACAGCTCCCAGCAATCAGCCCCAGCATTTT.

The chain uses TRBV7-2 and TRBJ2-7, with D possibly matching TRBD1 (6 bases). CDR3 size: 15 residues. With 1 base removed from V and 0 bases from J, the gap between germline ends came to 10 bases. The germline V gene has CDR1 SGHTA and CDR2 FQGNSA. This CDR3 reads CASSLGGGRSYEQYF. As DNA, the CDR3 is TGTGCCAGCAGCTTAGGAGGGGGACGCTCCTACGAGCAGTACTTC.

This chain connects TRBV7-2 to TRBJ2-6, with 7 nucleotides matching TRBD2. J was trimmed by 0 bases and V by 2 bases; bases with no gene match: 4. Germline V gene sequence: CDR1 SGHTA, CDR2 FQGNSA. This CDR3 is 17 amino acids long. The CDR3 spells CASSLSGGFSGANVLTF. CDR3 in DNA: TGTGCCAGCAGCTTATCGGGGGGTTTCTCTGGGGCCAACGTCCTGACTTTC.

This chain joins TRBV19 and TRBJ2-7; perhaps TRBD1 as D (5 bases). V lost 3 bases and J lost 4, with 13 bases in between. This CDR3 is 14 amino acids long. CDR1 and CDR2 (germline): LNHDA, SQIVND (reference sequence). This CDR3 is CASSISQGRYEQYF. The DNA for the CDR3 is TGTGCCAGTAGTATTTCCCAGGGAAGGTACGAGCAGTACTTC.

This clone was seen a few times. The chain employs TRBV7-9 and TRBJ1-2; D not resolved. This CDR3 is built from 15 residues. Germline V gene data show CDR1 as SEHNR and CDR2 as FQNEAQ (reference sequence). Trimming stripped 3 bases from V and 2 bases from J, with 13 bases between. CDR3 nucleotides: TGTGCCAGCAGCTTCGGGGTTAGGGCCAACTATGGCTACACCTTC. This codes for CASSFGVRANYGYTF.

CDR3 in amino acids: CASSEAAGYTEAFF. Written as DNA, the CDR3 is TGTGCCAGCAGTGAAGCCGCCGGGTACACTGAAGCTTTCTTT. V and J are TRBV6-1 and TRBJ1-1; D uncertain. The CDR3 extends over 14 amino acids. The V end lost 0 bases, the J end lost 3 bases, and 8 bases lay between the germline ends. From germline, CDR1 is MNHNS and CDR2 SASEGT.

This clone appeared a few times. The V gene is TRBV10-2, the J gene TRBJ1-3; 7 bases fit TRBD1. V was clipped by 6 bases and J by 0 bases; unmatched bases: 5. The CDR3 spans 15 residues. From germline, CDR1 is WSHSY and CDR2 SAAADI. In DNA, the CDR3 is TGCGCCAGCAGGTTAGGGACAGACTCTGGAAACACCATATATTTT. Translating gives CASRLGTDSGNTIYF.

The CDR3 bases are TGTGCCAGCAGCCAAGACCCCAGCGCTGAAGCTTTCTTT. Protein sequence: CASSQDPSAEAFF. This sequence joins TRBV4-2 and TRBJ1-1; D is uncertain. This CDR3 contains 13 residues. V lost 0 bases and J lost 6, with 8 bases in between. Germline assignment: CDR1 LGHNA and CDR2 YNFKEQ.

By sample share, this clone is medium-sized. This chain connects TRBV4-3 to TRBJ2-7, with a tentative D call TRBD2 (6 bases). This CDR3 contains 19 residues. V was clipped by 0 bases and J by 3 bases, with 24 bases between them. Germline V gives CDR1 LGHNA, CDR2 YSLEER. CDR3 region: CASSQDLYLNLGGRYEQYF. As DNA, the CDR3 is TGCGCCAGCAGCCAAGATCTTTACTTGAACCTGGGGGGTCGCTACGAGCAGTACTTC.

This clone has a handful of counts. The V gene is TRBV20-1, the J gene TRBJ1-2; D call uncertain. Trimming removed 3 bases from V and 1 base from J, with 15 bases in between. The CDR3 spans 15 residues. CDR1 is DFQATT and CDR2 is SNEGSKA in the germline V gene (reference sequence). This CDR3 reads CSASLNVRGNYGYTF. Written as DNA, the CDR3 is TGCAGTGCTAGTTTAAACGTACGGGGTAACTATGGCTACACCTTC.

The V and J genes are TRBV19 and TRBJ2-2; the D gene is possibly TRBD2 (6 bases). Germline V gene data show CDR1 as LNHDA and CDR2 as SQIVND (reference sequence). This CDR3 has 15 residues. Trimming cost V 4 bases and J 2 bases, with 11 bases left between them. CDR3 sequence (DNA): TGTGCCAGTAGTAGGCGGAGGGAAAACACCGGGGAGCTGTTTTTT. Amino acid sequence: CASSRRRENTGELFF.

The chain joins TRBV3-1 (or the pseudogene TRBV3-2) to TRBJ1-2; 10 bases are a match to TRBD1. CDR1 is LGHDT and CDR2 is YNNKEL in the germline V gene (reference sequence). Trimming at V came to 2 bases and at J to 4 bases, leaving 4 bases not matched to a gene. This CDR3 contains 15 residues. The CDR3 reads CASSQMTGGAYGYTF. CDR3 nucleotide sequence: TGTGCCAGCAGCCAAATGACAGGGGGCGCCTATGGCTACACCTTC.

V is TRBV29-1 and J is TRBJ2-1, with D tentatively TRBD1 (5 bases). Germline loops: CDR1 SQVTM, CDR2 ANQGSEA. CDR3 length: 13 amino acids. Trimming took 4 bases from V and 4 from J, leaving 11 bases between them. This CDR3 reads CSVVHQGYNEQFF. The CDR3 DNA reads as TGCAGCGTTGTTCACCAGGGATACAATGAGCAGTTCTTC.

This clone was seen only once. The chain is built from TRBV2 and TRBJ2-1; possible D gene TRBD1, 5 bases. The CDR3 is made up of 15 amino acids. Germline V gives CDR1 SNHLY, CDR2 FYNNEI. V lost 7 bases and J lost 0, with 13 bases in between. CDR3 sequence: CASNTGLGSYNEQFF. In DNA form, the CDR3 reads TGTGCCAGCAATACAGGCCTAGGCTCCTACAATGAGCAGTTCTTC.

The rearrangement joins TRBV2 to TRBJ1-2; 10 bases line up with TRBD1. The CDR3 runs 13 residues. V dropped 4 bases and J dropped 7; count of bases not matched to a gene: 3. Germline V lookup: CDR1 SNHLY, CDR2 FYNNEI. Here the CDR3 reads CASSGQGALGYTF. CDR3 coding DNA: TGTGCCAGCAGTGGACAGGGGGCTCTTGGCTACACCTTC.

V usage is TRBV7-2 and J usage is TRBJ2-7; TRBD1 is a possible D gene (6 bases). CDR1 and CDR2 from the germline V gene are SGHTA and FQGNSA. The CDR3 runs 14 residues. V lost 5 bases, J lost 0 bases, and 11 bases lay in between. The CDR3 nucleotides are TGTGCCAGCAGCAACAACAGGGTCTCCTACGAGCAGTACTTC. Its translation: CASSNNRVSYEQYF.

This chain links TRBV30 with TRBJ1-5; 10 bases match TRBD1. Germline loops: CDR1 GTSNPN, CDR2 SVGIG (reference sequence). There are 16 residues in the CDR3. V was pared by 3 bases and J by 1 base, with 6 bases of the junction left unmatched. Written as DNA, the CDR3 is TGTGCCTGGAGAGCATCGGACAGGGGGAGCAATCAGCCCCAGCATTTT. The encoded protein is CAWRASDRGSNQPQHF.

The gene calls are TRBV6-5 and TRBJ2-7; 10 bases are a match to TRBD2. The germline CDR1 and CDR2 sequences are MNHEY and SVGAGI. The CDR3 loop spans 15 amino acids. The V and J ends lost 6 bases and 4 bases, in that order; junction bases with no gene match: 9. Written as DNA, the CDR3 is TGTGCCAGCAGAGTTGGGCTAGCGGGAGCTTACGAGCAGTACTTC. Its protein product is CASRVGLAGAYEQYF.